Included here is one T cell receptor beta chain sequence, with context. Sequencing used immunoSEQ multiplex PCR; TCRdb keeps in-frame clones, though not all of them. This sample has about 220,000 clones, with 82% found just once. Germline V gene sequence: CDR1 MDHEN, CDR2 SYDVKM. This CDR3 is built from 15 residues. Trimming removed 3 bases from V and 4 bases from J; junction bases left unmatched: 6. This specimen belongs to a study of blood T cell repertoires in COVID-19. At the level of the study: Specimens from acute and convalescent COVID-19 originated in the United States, Italy and Spain.

This receptor was obtained from a man in his forties who had recovered from COVID-19. This chain uses TRBV28 with TRBJ2-5, with TRBD1 identical over 9 bases. The sequenced sample consisted of PBMCs or T cells enriched from blood (not recorded which). CDR3 DNA sequence: TGTGCCAGCAGTTTTCCGGGACAGGGAGGAGAGACCCAGTACTTC. Its translation is CASSFPGQGGETQYF.